The 8 T cell receptor beta chains below come from one sample, sequenced in a study of blood T cell repertoires in COVID-19. Some clones are missing from TCRdb's copy, which holds only in-frame ones; the method was immunoSEQ multiplex PCR. The profile covers 250,000 to 350,000 clones, with 90% appearing a single time and 1.1% taken by the ten largest. Sequencing was carried out using PBMCs or T cells enriched from blood (not recorded which). These receptors were obtained from a young woman who had recovered from COVID-19.

V usage is TRBV10-3 and J usage is TRBJ2-7, with TRBD1 matching over 7 bases. From germline, CDR1 is ENHRY and CDR2 SYGVKD. This CDR3 region has 12 residues. The V segment lost 4 bases and the J segment 5 bases; nucleotides outside the gene matches: 2. CDR3 sequence (DNA): TGTGCCATCAGTGGACAGGGTGACGAGCAGTACTTC. Its translation is CAISGQGDEQYF.

The genes are TRBV4-1 and TRBJ1-3, with 7 bases that match TRBD1. V gave up 4 bases and J gave up 0 bases; unmatched junction bases: 9. CDR3 length: 17 amino acids. Germline CDR1 reads MGHRA; CDR2 reads YSYEKL. The CDR3 DNA is TGCGCCAGCAGCCGGATTGGGACAGTTAGCTCTGGAAACACCATATATTTT. The encoded protein is CASSRIGTVSSGNTIYF.

CDR3 protein: CASSNLDRETSNQPQHF. CDR3 sequence (DNA): TGTGCCAGCAGCAACCTTGACAGGGAAACTAGCAATCAGCCCCAGCATTTT. V gene TRBV7-2 combines with J gene TRBJ1-5; 7 bases agree with TRBD1. The trim removed 5 bases at V and 0 bases at J, leaving 10 bases unmatched. This CDR3 comprises 17 residues. Germline CDR1 reads SGHTA; CDR2 reads FQGNSA.

This clone appeared a single time. V usage is TRBV19 and J usage is TRBJ1-1; D remains unclear. The CDR3 extends over 13 amino acids. CDR1 and CDR2 (germline): LNHDA, SQIVND (reference sequence). V was pared by 1 base and J by 7 bases, with 10 bases between. CDR3 sequence reads: CASSIAGGSEAFF. The CDR3 DNA reads TGTGCCAGTAGTATAGCGGGTGGTAGTGAAGCTTTCTTT.

This chain connects TRBV7-9 to TRBJ1-3; D is ambiguous. There are 15 residues in the CDR3. V was cut by 3 bases and J by 0 bases, with 9 bases left in between. Looked up from germline, CDR1 is SEHNR and CDR2 is FQNEAQ (reference sequence). In DNA form, the CDR3 reads TGTGCCAGCAGCTTCTACCGCGACTCTGGAAACACCATATATTTT. Protein: CASSFYRDSGNTIYF.

This rearrangement joins TRBV9 to TRBJ2-3; unclear D gene. V was trimmed by 0 bases and J by 8 bases, leaving 10 bases between them. Germline V lookup: CDR1 SGDLS, CDR2 YYNGEE. This CDR3 comprises 13 residues. The CDR3 here is CASSVVSGGTQYF. In DNA, the CDR3 is TGTGCCAGCAGCGTAGTTTCCGGTGGTACGCAGTATTTT.

A single count supports this clone. The chain has TRBV28 and TRBJ1-6; D gene uncertain. The CDR3 is made up of 14 amino acids. CDR1 MDHEN and CDR2 SYDVKM come from the germline V gene. Trimming took 6 bases from V and 0 from J, leaving 6 bases between them. In nucleotides, the CDR3 is TGTGCCAGCAGATCCAGCTCCTATAATTCACCCCTCCACTTT. Its protein product is CASRSSSYNSPLHF.

The gene calls are TRBV28 and TRBJ2-3, with D maybe TRBD2 (5 bases). In germline, CDR1 is MDHEN, CDR2 SYDVKM. Trimming left V 1 base short and J 1 base short, with 12 bases between. The CDR3 is made up of 16 amino acids. CDR3 DNA: TGTGCCAGCAGTTTATACGGGAATACGGGCACAGATACGCAGTATTTT. Residues: CASSLYGNTGTDTQYF.